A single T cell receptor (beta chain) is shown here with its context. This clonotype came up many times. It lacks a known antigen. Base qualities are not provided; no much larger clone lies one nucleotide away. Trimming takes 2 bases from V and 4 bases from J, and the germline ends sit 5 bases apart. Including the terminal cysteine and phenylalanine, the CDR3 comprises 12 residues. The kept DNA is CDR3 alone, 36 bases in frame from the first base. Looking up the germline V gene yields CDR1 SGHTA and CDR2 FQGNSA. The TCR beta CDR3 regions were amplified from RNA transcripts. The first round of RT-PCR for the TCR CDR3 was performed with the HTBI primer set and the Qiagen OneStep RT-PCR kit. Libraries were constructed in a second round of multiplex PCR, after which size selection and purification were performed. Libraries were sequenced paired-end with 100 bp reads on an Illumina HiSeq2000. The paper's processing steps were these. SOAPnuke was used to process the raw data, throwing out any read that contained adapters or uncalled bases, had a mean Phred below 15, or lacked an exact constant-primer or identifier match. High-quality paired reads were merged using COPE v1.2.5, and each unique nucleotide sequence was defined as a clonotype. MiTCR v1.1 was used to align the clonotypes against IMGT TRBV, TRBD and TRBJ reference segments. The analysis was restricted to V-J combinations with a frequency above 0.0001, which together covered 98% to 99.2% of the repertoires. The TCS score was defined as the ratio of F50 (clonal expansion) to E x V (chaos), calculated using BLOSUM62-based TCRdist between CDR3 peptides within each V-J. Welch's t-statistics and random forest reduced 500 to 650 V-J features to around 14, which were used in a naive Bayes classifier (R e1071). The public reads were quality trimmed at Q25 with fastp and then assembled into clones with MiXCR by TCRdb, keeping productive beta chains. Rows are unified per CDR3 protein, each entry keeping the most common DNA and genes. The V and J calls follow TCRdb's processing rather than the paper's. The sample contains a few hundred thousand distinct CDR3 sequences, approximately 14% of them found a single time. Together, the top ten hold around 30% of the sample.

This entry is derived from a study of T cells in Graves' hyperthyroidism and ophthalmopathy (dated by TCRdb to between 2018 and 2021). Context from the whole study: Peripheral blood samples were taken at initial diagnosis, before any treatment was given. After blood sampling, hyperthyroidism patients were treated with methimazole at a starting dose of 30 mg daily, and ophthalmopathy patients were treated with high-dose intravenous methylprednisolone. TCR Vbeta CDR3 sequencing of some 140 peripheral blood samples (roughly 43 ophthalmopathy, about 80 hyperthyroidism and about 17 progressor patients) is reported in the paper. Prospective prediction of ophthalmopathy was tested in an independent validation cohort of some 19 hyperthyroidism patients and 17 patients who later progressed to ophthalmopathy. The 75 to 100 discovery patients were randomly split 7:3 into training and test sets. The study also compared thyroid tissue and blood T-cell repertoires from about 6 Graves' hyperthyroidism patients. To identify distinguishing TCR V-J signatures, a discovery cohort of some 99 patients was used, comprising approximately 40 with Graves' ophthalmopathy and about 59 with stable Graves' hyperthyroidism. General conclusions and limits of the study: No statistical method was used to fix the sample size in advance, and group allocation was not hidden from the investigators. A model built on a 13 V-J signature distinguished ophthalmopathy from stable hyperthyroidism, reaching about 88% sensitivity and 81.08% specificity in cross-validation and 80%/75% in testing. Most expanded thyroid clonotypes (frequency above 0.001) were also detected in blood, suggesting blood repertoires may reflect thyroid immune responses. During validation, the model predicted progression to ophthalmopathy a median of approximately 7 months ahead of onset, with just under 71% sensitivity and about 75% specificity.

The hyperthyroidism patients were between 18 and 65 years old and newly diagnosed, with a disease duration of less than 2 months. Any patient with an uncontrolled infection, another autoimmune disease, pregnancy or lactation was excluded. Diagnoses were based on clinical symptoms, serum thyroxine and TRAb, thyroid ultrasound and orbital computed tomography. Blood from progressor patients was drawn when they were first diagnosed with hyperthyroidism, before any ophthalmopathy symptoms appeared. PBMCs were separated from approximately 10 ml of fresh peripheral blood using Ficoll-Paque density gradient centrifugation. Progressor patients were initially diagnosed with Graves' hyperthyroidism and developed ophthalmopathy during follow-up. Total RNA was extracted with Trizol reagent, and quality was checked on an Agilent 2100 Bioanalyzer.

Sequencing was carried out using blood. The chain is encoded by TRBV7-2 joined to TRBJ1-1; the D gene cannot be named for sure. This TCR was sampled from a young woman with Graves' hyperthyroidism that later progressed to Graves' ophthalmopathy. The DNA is TGTGCCAGCAGCTTAATGGCCACTGAAGCTTTCTTT. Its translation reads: CASSLMATEAFF.